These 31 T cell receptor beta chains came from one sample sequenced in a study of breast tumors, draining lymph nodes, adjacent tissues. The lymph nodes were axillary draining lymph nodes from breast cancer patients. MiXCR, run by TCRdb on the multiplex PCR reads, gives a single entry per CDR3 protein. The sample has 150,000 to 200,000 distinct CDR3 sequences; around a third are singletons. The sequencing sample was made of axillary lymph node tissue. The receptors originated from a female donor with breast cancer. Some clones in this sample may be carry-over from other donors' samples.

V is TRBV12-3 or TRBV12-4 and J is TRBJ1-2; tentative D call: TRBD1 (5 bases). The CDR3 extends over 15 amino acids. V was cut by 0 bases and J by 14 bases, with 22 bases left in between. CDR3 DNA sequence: TGTGCCAGCAGTTTAGCGCTCAGGGCAACCTATGGCCATACCTTC. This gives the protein CASSLALRATYGHTF.

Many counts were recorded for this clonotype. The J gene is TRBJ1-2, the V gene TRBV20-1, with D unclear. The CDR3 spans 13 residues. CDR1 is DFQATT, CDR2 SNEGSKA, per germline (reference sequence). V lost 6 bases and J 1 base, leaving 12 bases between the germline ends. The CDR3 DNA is TGCAGTGCGCCTAACGTGGGTAACTATGGCTACACCTTC. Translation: CSAPNVGNYGYTF.

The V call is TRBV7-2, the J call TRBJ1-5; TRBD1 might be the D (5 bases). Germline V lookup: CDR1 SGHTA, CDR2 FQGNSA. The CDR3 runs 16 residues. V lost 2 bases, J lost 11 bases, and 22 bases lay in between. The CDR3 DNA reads TGTGCCAGCAGCTTACATTTAGGGGTTATTGGGGAGACCCAGCATTTT. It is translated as CASSLHLGVIGETQHF.

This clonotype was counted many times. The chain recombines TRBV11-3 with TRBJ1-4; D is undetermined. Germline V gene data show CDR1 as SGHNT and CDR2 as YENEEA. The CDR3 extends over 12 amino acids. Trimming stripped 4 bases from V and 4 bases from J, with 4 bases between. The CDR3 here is CASSSNNEKLFF. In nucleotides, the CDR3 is TGTGCCAGCAGCTCGAATAATGAAAAACTGTTTTTT.

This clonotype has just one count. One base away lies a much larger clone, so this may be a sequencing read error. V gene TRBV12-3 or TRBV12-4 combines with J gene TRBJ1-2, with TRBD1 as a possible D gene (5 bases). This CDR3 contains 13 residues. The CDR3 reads CTSSQGPGYGYTF. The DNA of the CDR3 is TGTACCAGCAGTCAGGGACCAGGCTATGGCTACACCTTC.

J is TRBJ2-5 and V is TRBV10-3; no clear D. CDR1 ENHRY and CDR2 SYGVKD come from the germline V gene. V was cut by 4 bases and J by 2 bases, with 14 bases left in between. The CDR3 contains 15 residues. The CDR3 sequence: CAISARSWVQETQYF. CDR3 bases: TGTGCCATCAGTGCTAGGAGCTGGGTTCAAGAGACCCAGTACTTC.

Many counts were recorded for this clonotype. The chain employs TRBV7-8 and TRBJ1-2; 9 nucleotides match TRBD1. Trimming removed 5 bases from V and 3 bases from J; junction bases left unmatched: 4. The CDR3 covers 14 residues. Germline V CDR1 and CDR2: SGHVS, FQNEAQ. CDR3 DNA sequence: TGTGCCAGCAGCCAGGACAGGGGATACTATGGCTACACCTTC. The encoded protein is CASSQDRGYYGYTF.

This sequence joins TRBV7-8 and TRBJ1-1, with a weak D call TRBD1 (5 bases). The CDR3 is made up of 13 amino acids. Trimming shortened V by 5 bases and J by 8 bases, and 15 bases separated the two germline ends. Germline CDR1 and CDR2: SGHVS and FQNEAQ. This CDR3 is CASSRGGAPEAFF. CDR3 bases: TGTGCCAGCAGCCGGGGTGGGGCCCCGGAAGCTTTCTTT.

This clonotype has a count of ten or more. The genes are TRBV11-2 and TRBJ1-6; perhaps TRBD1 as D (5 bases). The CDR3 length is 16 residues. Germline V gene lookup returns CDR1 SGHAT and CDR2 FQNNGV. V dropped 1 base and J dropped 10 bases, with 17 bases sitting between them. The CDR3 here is CASSLGPGRTRSPLHF. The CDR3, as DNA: TGTGCCAGCAGCTTAGGCCCAGGTCGGACAAGATCACCCCTCCACTTT.

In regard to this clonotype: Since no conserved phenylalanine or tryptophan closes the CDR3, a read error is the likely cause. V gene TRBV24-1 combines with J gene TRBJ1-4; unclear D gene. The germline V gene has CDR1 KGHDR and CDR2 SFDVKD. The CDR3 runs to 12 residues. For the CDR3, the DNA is TGTGCCATCAGTGACTACGTCGAAAAACTGTTTCTT. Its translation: CAISDYVEKLFL.

This chain's CDR3 is CASSPAHPPGGGVANYGYTF. The CDR3 DNA reads as TGTGCCAGCAGCCCCGCCCATCCCCCCGGGGGCGGGGTAGCTAACTATGGCTACACCTTC. The genes are TRBV12-3 or TRBV12-4 and TRBJ1-2; weak D call: TRBD1 (6 bases). V lost 6 bases and J 0 bases, leaving 29 bases between the germline ends. This CDR3 is 20 amino acids long.

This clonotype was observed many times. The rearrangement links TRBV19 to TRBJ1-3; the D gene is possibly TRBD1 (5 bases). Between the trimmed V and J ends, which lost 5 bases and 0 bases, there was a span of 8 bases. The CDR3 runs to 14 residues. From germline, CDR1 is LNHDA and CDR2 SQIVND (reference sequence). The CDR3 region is CASSWGSSGNTIYF. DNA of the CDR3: TGTGCCAGTAGTTGGGGCAGCTCTGGAAACACCATATATTTT.

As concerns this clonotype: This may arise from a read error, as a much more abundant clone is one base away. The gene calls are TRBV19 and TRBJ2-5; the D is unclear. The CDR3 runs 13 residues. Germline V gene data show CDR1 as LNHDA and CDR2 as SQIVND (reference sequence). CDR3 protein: CACSTRSQETQYF. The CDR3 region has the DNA TGTGCCTGTAGTACCCGATCCCAAGAGACCCAGTACTTC.

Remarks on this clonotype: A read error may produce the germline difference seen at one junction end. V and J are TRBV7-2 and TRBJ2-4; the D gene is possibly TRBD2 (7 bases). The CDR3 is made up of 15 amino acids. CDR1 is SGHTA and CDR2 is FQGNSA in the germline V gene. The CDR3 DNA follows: TGTGCCAGCAGCTCCCACGGGGGGCCCCAAAACATTCAGCACTTC. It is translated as CASSSHGGPQNIQHF.

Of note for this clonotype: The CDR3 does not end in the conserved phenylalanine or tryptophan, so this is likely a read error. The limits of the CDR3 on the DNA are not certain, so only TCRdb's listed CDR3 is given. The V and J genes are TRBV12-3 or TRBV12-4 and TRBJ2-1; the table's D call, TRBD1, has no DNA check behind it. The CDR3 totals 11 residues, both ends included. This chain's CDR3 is CASSTGQGQNT.

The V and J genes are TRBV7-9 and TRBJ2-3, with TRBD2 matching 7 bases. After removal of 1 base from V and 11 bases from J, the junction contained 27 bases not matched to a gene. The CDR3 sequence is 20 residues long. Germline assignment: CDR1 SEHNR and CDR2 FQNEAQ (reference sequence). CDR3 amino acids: CASSLGRAAAGPLGYNEQYF. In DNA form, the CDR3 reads TGTGCCAGCAGCTTAGGCAGGGCGGCAGCGGGACCCTTAGGGTACAATGAGCAGTATTTT. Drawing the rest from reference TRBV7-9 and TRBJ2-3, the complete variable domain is DTGVSQNPRHKITKRGQNVTFRCDPISEHNRLYWYRQTLGQGPEFLTYFQNEAQLEKSRLLSDRFSAERPKGSFSTLEIQRTEQGDSAMYLCASSLGRAAAGPLGYNEQYFGPGTRLTVL.

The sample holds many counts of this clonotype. The CDR3 coding sequence is TGTGCCAGCAGTTCCTCGGACAGGGGATACGAGCAGTACTTC. It specifies CASSSSDRGYEQYF. The chain links TRBV27 to TRBJ2-7; 9 positions agree with TRBD1. With 4 bases clipped from V and 4 bases from J, the junction kept 5 bases outside the gene matches. Looked up from germline, CDR1 is MNHEY and CDR2 is SMNVEV (reference sequence). The CDR3 has 14 residues.

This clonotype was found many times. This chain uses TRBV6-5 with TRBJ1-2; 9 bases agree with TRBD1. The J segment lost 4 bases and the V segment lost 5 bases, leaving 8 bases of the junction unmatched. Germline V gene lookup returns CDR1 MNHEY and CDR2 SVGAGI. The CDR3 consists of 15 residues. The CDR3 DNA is TGTGCCAGCAGTCTCCAGACAGGGGGGTTCTATGGCTACACCTTC. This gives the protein CASSLQTGGFYGYTF.

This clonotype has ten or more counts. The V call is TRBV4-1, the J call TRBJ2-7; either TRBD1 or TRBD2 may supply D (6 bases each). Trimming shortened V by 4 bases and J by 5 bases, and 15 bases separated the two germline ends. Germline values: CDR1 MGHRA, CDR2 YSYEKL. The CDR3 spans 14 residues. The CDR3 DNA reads TGCGCCAGCAGCCTGGGGGGCGCGATCAACGAGCAGTACTTC. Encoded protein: CASSLGGAINEQYF.

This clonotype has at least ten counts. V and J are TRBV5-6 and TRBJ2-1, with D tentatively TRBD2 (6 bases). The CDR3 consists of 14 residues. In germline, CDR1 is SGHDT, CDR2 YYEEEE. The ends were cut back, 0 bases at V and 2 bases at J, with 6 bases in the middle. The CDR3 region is CASSLGLAYNEQFF. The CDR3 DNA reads TGTGCCAGCAGCTTGGGACTAGCCTACAATGAGCAGTTCTTC.

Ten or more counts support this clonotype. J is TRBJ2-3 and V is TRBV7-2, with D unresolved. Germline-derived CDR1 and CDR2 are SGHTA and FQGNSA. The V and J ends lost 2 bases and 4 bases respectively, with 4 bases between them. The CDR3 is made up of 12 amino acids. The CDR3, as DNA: TGTGCCAGCAGCTTACACTCAGATACGCAGTATTTT. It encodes CASSLHSDTQYF.

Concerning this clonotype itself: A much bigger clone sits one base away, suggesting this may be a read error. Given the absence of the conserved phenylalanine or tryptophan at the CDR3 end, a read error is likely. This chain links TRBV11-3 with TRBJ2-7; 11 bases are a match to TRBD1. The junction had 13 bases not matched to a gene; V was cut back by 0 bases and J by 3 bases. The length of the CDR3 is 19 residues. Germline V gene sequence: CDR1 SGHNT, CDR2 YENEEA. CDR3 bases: TGTGCCAGCAGCTTAGATACCCCGGGACAGGGGGTCCCTCTCTACGAGCAGTACCTC. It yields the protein CASSLDTPGQGVPLYEQYL.

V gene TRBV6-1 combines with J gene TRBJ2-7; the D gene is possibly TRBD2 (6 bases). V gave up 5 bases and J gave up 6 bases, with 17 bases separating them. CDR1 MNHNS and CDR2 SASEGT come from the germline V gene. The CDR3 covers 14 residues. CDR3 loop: CASSSPRGTFEQYF. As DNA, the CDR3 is TGTGCCAGCAGTTCACCCCGAGGGACTTTCGAGCAGTACTTC.

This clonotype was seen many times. The CDR3 DNA follows: TGTGCCAGCAGCCCGTGGGACAGGGAGGGTGAAAAACTGTTTTTT. Its translation is CASSPWDREGEKLFF. The chain carries TRBV7-9 and TRBJ1-4; the match to TRBD1 covers 9 bases. This CDR3 spans 15 amino acids. V lost 5 bases, J lost 7 bases, and 8 bases stayed unmatched. Germline V gene data show CDR1 as SEHNR and CDR2 as FQNEAQ (reference sequence).

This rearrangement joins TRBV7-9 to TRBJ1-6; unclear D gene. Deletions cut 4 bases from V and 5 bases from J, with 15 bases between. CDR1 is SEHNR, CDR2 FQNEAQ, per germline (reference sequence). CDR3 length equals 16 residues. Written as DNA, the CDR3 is TGTGCCAGCAGCTACAGCTTGGGTGGCGATAATTCACCCCTCCACTTT. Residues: CASSYSLGGDNSPLHF. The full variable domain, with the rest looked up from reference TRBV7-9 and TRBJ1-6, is DTGVSQNPRHKITKRGQNVTFRCDPISEHNRLYWYRQTLGQGPEFLTYFQNEAQLEKSRLLSDRFSAERPKGSFSTLEIQRTEQGDSAMYLCASSYSLGGDNSPLHFGNGTRLTVT.

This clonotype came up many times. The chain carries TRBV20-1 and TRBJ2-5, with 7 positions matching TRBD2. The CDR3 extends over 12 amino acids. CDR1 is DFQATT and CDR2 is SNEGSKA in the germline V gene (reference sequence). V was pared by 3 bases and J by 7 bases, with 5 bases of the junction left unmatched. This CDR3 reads CSASGGSVTQYF. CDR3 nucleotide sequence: TGCAGTGCTAGCGGGGGGTCAGTGACCCAGTACTTC.

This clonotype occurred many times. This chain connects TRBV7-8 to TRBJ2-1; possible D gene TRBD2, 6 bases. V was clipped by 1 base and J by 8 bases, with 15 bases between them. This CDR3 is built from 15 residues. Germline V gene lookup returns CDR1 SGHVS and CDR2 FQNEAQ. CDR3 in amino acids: CASSLVPGEGYEQFF. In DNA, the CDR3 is TGTGCCAGCAGCTTAGTTCCGGGAGAGGGGTATGAGCAGTTCTTC.

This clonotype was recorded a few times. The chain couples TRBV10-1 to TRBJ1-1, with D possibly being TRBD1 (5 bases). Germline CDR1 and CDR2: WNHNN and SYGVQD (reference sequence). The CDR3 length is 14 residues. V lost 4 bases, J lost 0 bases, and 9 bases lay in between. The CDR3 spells CASSAQALNTEAFF. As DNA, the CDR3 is TGCGCCAGCAGTGCACAGGCTTTGAACACTGAAGCTTTCTTT.

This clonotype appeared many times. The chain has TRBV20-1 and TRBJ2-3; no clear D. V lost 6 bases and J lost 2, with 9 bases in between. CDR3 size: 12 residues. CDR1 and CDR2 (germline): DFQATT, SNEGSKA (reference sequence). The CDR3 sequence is CSAAPPTDTQYF. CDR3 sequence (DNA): TGCAGTGCAGCCCCGCCCACAGATACGCAGTATTTT.

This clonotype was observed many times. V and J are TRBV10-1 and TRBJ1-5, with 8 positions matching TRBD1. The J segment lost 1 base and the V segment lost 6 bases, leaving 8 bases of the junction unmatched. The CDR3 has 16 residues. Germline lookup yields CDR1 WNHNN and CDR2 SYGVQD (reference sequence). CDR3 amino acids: CASSLDRGWSNQPQHF. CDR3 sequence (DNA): TGCGCCAGCAGCCTCGACAGGGGATGGAGCAATCAGCCCCAGCATTTT.

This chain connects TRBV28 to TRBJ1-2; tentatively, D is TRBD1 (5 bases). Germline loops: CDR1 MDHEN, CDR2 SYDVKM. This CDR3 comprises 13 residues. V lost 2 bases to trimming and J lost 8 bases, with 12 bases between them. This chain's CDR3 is CASSLVAGRGYTF. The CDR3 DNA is TGTGCCAGCAGTTTAGTGGCAGGGCGGGGCTACACCTTC.